Below, 26 T cell receptor beta chains from the same sample are listed, as sequenced in a study of CD8 T cells in ankylosing spondylitis. TCRdb itself ran the 5' RACE reads through MiXCR, one entry per CDR3 protein. The sample holds under 250,000 distinct CDR3 sequences, about 11% seen once. Sequenced input: blood, either unsorted or a sorted T cell fraction (not recorded which). All receptors come from a male donor with ankylosing spondylitis or in good health (not recorded which).

This clonotype has ten or more counts. The CDR3 protein is CASSPTYEQYF. DNA for the CDR3: TGTGCCAGCAGCCCCACCTACGAGCAGTACTTC. The chain couples TRBV2 to TRBJ2-7; no clear D gene. Germline V gene data show CDR1 as SNHLY and CDR2 as FYNNEI. The CDR3 contains 11 residues. V lost 6 bases, J lost 2 bases, and 5 bases lay in between. Full variable domain (missing parts from reference TRBV2 and TRBJ2-7): EPEVTQTPSHQVTQMGQEVILRCVPISNHLYFYWYRQILGQKVEFLVSFYNNEISEKSEIFDDQFSVERPDGSNFTLKIRSTKLEDSAMYFCASSPTYEQYFGPGTRLTVT.

The table lists this clonotype with many counts. The V call is TRBV28, the J call TRBJ2-5; D possibly corresponds to TRBD1 (6 bases). The V gene lost 6 bases and the J gene lost 2 bases, with 25 bases spanning the gap. This CDR3 region has 18 residues. Germline V gene sequence: CDR1 MDHEN, CDR2 SYDVKM. In nucleotides, the CDR3 is TGTGCCAGCAGCCGGTCGGGACAAGGGTTACTGTATCAAGAGACCCAGTACTTC. Translated, it gives CASSRSGQGLLYQETQYF.

The chain is built from TRBV12-3 or TRBV12-4 and TRBJ2-6; D gene uncertain. CDR3 size: 15 residues. Trimming took off 3 bases at V and 3 bases at J, with 9 bases between the two ends. The CDR3 loop is CASSFGFLGANVLTF. CDR3 nucleotides: TGTGCCAGCAGTTTCGGGTTTCTTGGGGCCAACGTCCTGACTTTC.

This clonotype was seen a few times. The genes are TRBV12-5 and TRBJ2-2; D may be TRBD1 (5 bases). Trimming stripped 8 bases from V and 3 bases from J, with 7 bases between. The CDR3 sequence is 12 residues long. Germline V gene sequence: CDR1 LGHNT, CDR2 FRNRAP. The CDR3 sequence: CASRRDTGELFF. CDR3 nucleotides: TGTGCTAGTCGCAGGGACACCGGGGAGCTGTTTTTT.

This clonotype appeared many times. V usage is TRBV29-1 and J usage is TRBJ2-3, with TRBD1 matching over 7 bases. The CDR3 totals 14 residues. The trim removed 5 bases at V and 4 bases at J, leaving 9 bases unmatched. The germline gives CDR1 SQVTM, CDR2 ANQGSEA. The CDR3 loop is CSVKASQGADTQYF. The CDR3 DNA is TGCAGCGTTAAAGCGTCTCAGGGGGCAGATACGCAGTATTTT.

This clonotype was observed many times. This chain links TRBV3-1 with TRBJ2-2; the D is unclear. The CDR3 covers 14 residues. The germline V gene has CDR1 LGHDT and CDR2 YNNKEL (reference sequence). Trimming stripped 4 bases from V and 2 bases from J, with 8 bases between. The CDR3: CASSRAHNTGELFF. Here the CDR3 DNA reads TGTGCCAGCAGCCGGGCGCACAACACCGGGGAGCTGTTTTTT.

This clonotype has a count of ten or more. V usage is TRBV20-1 and J usage is TRBJ2-3; 7 nucleotides agree with TRBD1. The CDR3 totals 15 residues. V trimming: 5 bases; J trimming: 0 bases; junction bases outside the gene matches: 8. CDR1 is DFQATT, CDR2 SNEGSKA, per germline (reference sequence). CDR3 sequence (DNA): TGCAGTGCTGATACAGGGGATTCTAGCACAGATACGCAGTATTTT. As protein: CSADTGDSSTDTQYF.

The chain recombines TRBV7-9 with TRBJ1-1; 8 bases are shared with TRBD1. After removal of 3 bases from V and 4 bases from J, the junction contained 1 base not matched to a gene. This CDR3 comprises 13 residues. The germline gives CDR1 SEHNR, CDR2 FQNEAQ (reference sequence). CDR3 protein: CASSFDRGTEAFF. The CDR3 nucleotides are TGTGCCAGCAGCTTCGACAGGGGCACTGAAGCTTTCTTT. The complete variable domain, with remaining parts taken from reference TRBV7-9 and TRBJ1-1, reads DTGVSQNPRHKITKRGQNVTFRCDPISEHNRLYWYRQTLGQGPEFLTYFQNEAQLEKSRLLSDRFSAERPKGSFSTLEIQRTEQGDSAMYLCASSFDRGTEAFFGQGTRLTVV.

This clonotype was detected only a few times. This chain connects TRBV9 to TRBJ2-5; 10 nucleotides line up with TRBD1. The CDR3 is made up of 16 amino acids. CDR1 SGDLS and CDR2 YYNGEE come from the germline V gene. V was clipped by 4 bases and J by 5 bases; unmatched bases: 11. The CDR3 DNA is TGTGCCAGCAGCATCCAGACAGGGGGCACTTTCGAGACCCAGTACTTC. It encodes CASSIQTGGTFETQYF. Full variable domain (remainder filled in from reference TRBV9 and TRBJ2-5): DSGVTQTPKHLITATGQRVTLRCSPRSGDLSVYWYQQSLDQGLQFLIQYYNGEERAKGNILERFSAQQFPDLHSELNLSSLELGDSALYFCASSIQTGGTFETQYFGPGTRLLVL.

This clonotype occurred many times. V usage is TRBV12-3 or TRBV12-4 and J usage is TRBJ2-7, with 7 bases that match TRBD1. This CDR3 has 13 residues. V dropped 6 bases and J dropped 2; count of bases not matched to a gene: 4. The CDR3 coding sequence is TGTGCCAGCAGAAGGACAGGAACCTACGAGCAGTACTTC. Residues: CASRRTGTYEQYF.

This clonotype was observed at least ten times. V and J are TRBV3-1 and TRBJ2-4; possibly TRBD1 or TRBD2 for D (5 bases each). The CDR3 has 13 residues. The V and J ends lost 8 bases and 0 bases respectively, with 8 bases between them. Germline CDR1 is LGHDT and CDR2 is YNNKEL (reference sequence). This CDR3 is CASGDLAKNIQYF. CDR3 nucleotides: TGTGCCAGCGGGGACCTAGCCAAAAACATTCAGTACTTC.

This clonotype was seen a few times. The chain carries TRBV11-2 and TRBJ1-1; D not resolved. The ends were cut back, 6 bases at V and 0 bases at J, with 14 bases in the middle. Germline V lookup: CDR1 SGHAT, CDR2 FQNNGV. The CDR3 contains 15 residues. CDR3 sequence (DNA): TGTGCCAGCAGGTCCGTGGGGAGCTTGAACACTGAAGCTTTCTTT. Translation gives CASRSVGSLNTEAFF.

This clonotype was detected a few times. The chain links TRBV5-7 to TRBJ2-3; D gene uncertain. TRBV5-7 is given ORF status, its function remaining uncertain. V was trimmed by 5 bases and J by 2 bases, leaving 3 bases between them. The CDR3 spans 11 residues. CDR3 amino acids: CASRFTDTQYF. The CDR3 coding sequence is TGTGCCAGCAGATTCACAGATACGCAGTATTTT.

This clonotype was detected ten times or more. V and J are TRBV6-5 and TRBJ2-5, with D perhaps TRBD2 (5 bases). Germline CDR1 reads MNHEY; CDR2 reads SVGAGI. The V and J ends lost 0 bases and 5 bases respectively, with 13 bases between them. The CDR3 has 15 residues. CDR3 loop: CASSYSNLRGETQYF. The CDR3 region has the DNA TGTGCCAGCAGTTACTCGAATCTCCGGGGTGAGACCCAGTACTTC.

There are a few counts of this clonotype. The chain joins TRBV6-5 to TRBJ2-2; D remains ambiguous. With 6 bases removed from V and 9 bases from J, the gap between germline ends came to 11 bases. Germline assignment: CDR1 MNHEY and CDR2 SVGAGI. The CDR3 consists of 12 residues. The CDR3 sequence is CASSPTRRELFF. CDR3 coding DNA: TGTGCCAGCAGCCCTACCCGTAGGGAGCTGTTTTTT.

This clonotype occurred many times. This sequence joins TRBV3-1 and TRBJ2-1; 9 bases match TRBD2. This CDR3 contains 17 residues. Trimming at V came to 0 bases and at J to 5 bases, leaving 8 bases not matched to a gene. Germline lookup yields CDR1 LGHDT and CDR2 YNNKEL (reference sequence). Here the CDR3 DNA reads TGTGCCAGCAGCCAAGACGGCAGCGGGGGGTTCCACAATGAGCAGTTCTTC. Protein sequence: CASSQDGSGGFHNEQFF.

This clonotype was detected ten times or more. The V call is TRBV5-6, the J call TRBJ2-7; D gene uncertain. The CDR3 has 15 amino acids. CDR1 and CDR2 from the germline V gene are SGHDT and YYEEEE. The V end lost 0 bases, the J end lost 0 bases, and 10 bases lay between the germline ends. The CDR3 nucleotides read TGTGCCAGCAGCTTGGGGAGCCTAAGCTCCTACGAGCAGTACTTC. Protein: CASSLGSLSSYEQYF.

The table lists this clonotype with many counts. The genes are TRBV5-1 and TRBJ2-1; D gene ambiguous. The germline V gene encodes CDR1 SGHRS and CDR2 YFSETQ. Between the trimmed V and J ends, which lost 2 bases and 12 bases, there was a span of 15 bases. The CDR3 is made up of 13 amino acids. The DNA for the CDR3 is TGCGCCAGCAGCTTCGATGGGGAAATGGGGCAGTTCTTC. Residues: CASSFDGEMGQFF.

This clonotype occurred many times. The V call is TRBV5-1, the J call TRBJ1-2; TRBD1 aligns across 8 bases. Unmatched junction bases numbered 6, after V lost 2 bases and J lost 0 bases. This CDR3 is built from 16 residues. Germline V lookup: CDR1 SGHRS, CDR2 YFSETQ. DNA of the CDR3: TGCGCCAGCAGCTTTACAACAGGGGGTGCTAACTATGGCTACACCTTC. Residues: CASSFTTGGANYGYTF.

This clonotype has just a few counts. The chain employs TRBV5-5 and TRBJ2-2; D perhaps matches TRBD2 (5 bases). Trimming shortened V by 4 bases and J by 2 bases, and 15 bases separated the two germline ends. The CDR3 sequence is 16 residues long. Germline lookup yields CDR1 SGHKS and CDR2 YYEKEE (reference sequence). CDR3 sequence: CASSGGWTHNTGELFF. CDR3 nucleotides: TGTGCCAGCAGCGGAGGTTGGACTCACAACACCGGGGAGCTGTTTTTT.

This clonotype was recorded many times. This chain joins TRBV9 and TRBJ2-3; D not certain. Trimming pared 4 bases from V and 6 bases from J, leaving 15 bases between. The CDR3 extends over 14 amino acids. Germline assignment: CDR1 SGDLS and CDR2 YYNGEE. CDR3 protein: CASSPTRSADTQYF. CDR3 nucleotide sequence: TGTGCCAGCAGCCCGACTCGTTCTGCGGATACGCAGTATTTT.

This clonotype showed up just a few times. This sequence joins TRBV13 and TRBJ2-1; 9 bases are a match to TRBD2. Germline V gives CDR1 PRHDT, CDR2 FYEKMQ (reference sequence). V lost 1 base, J lost 0 bases, and 7 bases stayed unmatched. The CDR3 contains 18 residues. Here the CDR3 reads CASSLALAGTSSYNEQFF. The DNA of the CDR3 is TGTGCCAGCAGCTTAGCTCTAGCGGGGACCAGCTCCTACAATGAGCAGTTCTTC.

This clonotype appeared many times. CDR3 amino acids: CASSFGTVETQYF. For the CDR3, the DNA is TGTGCCAGCAGTTTCGGGACCGTGGAGACCCAGTACTTC. V is TRBV12-3 or TRBV12-4 and J is TRBJ2-5; perhaps D is TRBD1 or TRBD2 (5 bases each). The V end was cut by 3 bases, the J end by 5 bases, with 10 bases between. The CDR3 runs 13 residues.

In its sample, this clonotype was seen a few times. The chain has TRBV6-1 and TRBJ2-2; the D is unclear. The CDR3 covers 13 residues. The germline V gene has CDR1 MNHNS and CDR2 SASEGT. V was shortened by 6 bases and J by 6 bases, with 11 bases between the two germline ends. The DNA of the CDR3 is TGTGCCAGCAGGCCCGTGGAAGCCGGGGAGCTGTTTTTT. It codes for CASRPVEAGELFF.

To note about this clonotype: Sequence at one end of the junction differs from germline and may be a read error. The J gene is TRBJ2-5, the V gene TRBV4-1; D remains ambiguous. Germline loops: CDR1 MGHRA, CDR2 YSYEKL. The CDR3 is 11 residues long. For the CDR3, the DNA is TGCGCCAGCAGCCAAGGAGAGACCCAGGACTTC. Translated: CASSQGETQDF.

This clonotype occurred many times. The chain employs TRBV4-1 and TRBJ2-3; the D gene is possibly TRBD2 (5 bases). The V gene lost 1 base and the J gene lost 6 bases, with 14 bases spanning the gap. This CDR3 region has 15 residues. The germline V gene encodes CDR1 MGHRA and CDR2 YSYEKL. The CDR3 DNA reads as TGCGCCAGCAGCCAAGTAAACACGCCGGGGGATACGCAGTATTTT. It encodes CASSQVNTPGDTQYF.